Presented here are 14 T cell receptor beta chains from one specimen sequenced in a study of T-cell memory formation after mild COVID-19 (dated by TCRdb to 2020 to 2023). The library relied on 5' RACE. The listed sequencing device is Illumina NovaSeq 6000. TCRdb cleaned the public reads at Q25 with fastp, built clones with MiXCR and kept in-frame beta chains. Identical CDR3 proteins give one entry, which carries the most common genes and DNA. Recorded for this sample are roughly 130,000 distinct CDR3 sequences; about 18% of them occurred a single time. Approximately 4.7% of the sample rests with the top ten. The sequenced sample consisted of PBMCs or a T cell subset sorted from them (not recorded which). These receptors all stem from a man between 18 and 29 years old who had mild COVID-19 (a few samples of this study predate the infection). The sample titles of this study are shuffled in the database, so cell type and time point are left out; the donor was told from shared clones.

The J gene is TRBJ1-4, the V gene TRBV27; no clear D. This CDR3 comprises 13 residues. The germline CDR1 and CDR2 sequences are MNHEY and SMNVEV (reference sequence). Trimming cost V 5 bases and J 8 bases, with 12 bases left between them. The CDR3 nucleotides read TGTGCCAGCAGTCGTGGTCGGTGGGAAAAACTGTTTTTT. Protein: CASSRGRWEKLFF.

The V call is TRBV24-1, the J call TRBJ2-5; D is perhaps TRBD2 (6 bases). V shed 6 bases and J shed 4 bases, with 17 bases lying between them. Germline assignment: CDR1 KGHDR and CDR2 SFDVKD. This CDR3 contains 15 residues. Written as DNA, the CDR3 is TGTGCCACCAGTCCTGGGCGGGGTCAGGGAGAGACCCAGTACTTC. This encodes CATSPGRGQGETQYF.

The J gene is TRBJ2-5, the V gene TRBV20-1; D unresolved. The CDR3 runs to 11 residues. The V end lost 3 bases, the J end lost 4 bases, and 6 bases lay between the germline ends. Germline CDR1 is DFQATT and CDR2 is SNEGSKA (reference sequence). CDR3 in DNA: TGCAGTGCTAGGCCCGGAGAGACCCAGTACTTC. It translates to CSARPGETQYF.

The chain joins TRBV7-3 to TRBJ2-5; D gene ambiguous. Germline CDR1 SGHTA, CDR2 FQGTGA. This CDR3 is built from 15 residues. V was trimmed by 0 bases and J by 2 bases, leaving 10 bases between them. The CDR3 sequence: CASSLTRTQQETQYF. CDR3 sequence (DNA): TGTGCCAGCAGCTTAACCCGGACGCAACAAGAGACCCAGTACTTC.

The rearrangement joins TRBV5-5 to TRBJ2-2; 8 nucleotides align to TRBD1. The CDR3 length is 16 residues. After removal of 1 base from V and 6 bases from J, the junction contained 8 bases not matched to a gene. The germline gives CDR1 SGHKS, CDR2 YYEKEE (reference sequence). The CDR3 spells CASSLRLQGASGELFF. The CDR3 DNA reads TGTGCCAGCAGCTTGAGGCTTCAGGGGGCATCCGGGGAGCTGTTTTTT.

V is TRBV25-1 and J is TRBJ2-2, with 12 positions matching TRBD1. The CDR3 covers 17 residues. Trimming at V came to 6 bases and at J to 6 bases, leaving 11 bases not matched to a gene. The V gene's germline CDR1 is MGHDK and CDR2 SYGVNS. This CDR3 is CASRTPGQGASAGELFF. CDR3 DNA sequence: TGTGCCAGCAGGACCCCGGGACAGGGGGCGTCGGCCGGGGAGCTGTTTTTT.

This clonotype was detected only a few times. V usage is TRBV20-1 and J usage is TRBJ2-3, with 10 bases lining up with TRBD2. V gave up 2 bases and J gave up 6 bases; unmatched junction bases: 8. In germline, CDR1 is DFQATT, CDR2 SNEGSKA (reference sequence). The CDR3 has 15 amino acids. The CDR3 region has the DNA TGCAGTGCTAGACCTCTAGCGGGGGCCCGGGATACGCAGTATTTT. It codes for CSARPLAGARDTQYF.

This chain links TRBV19 with TRBJ2-3; 7 nucleotides align to TRBD2. Trimming cost V 0 bases and J 6 bases; bases outside gene matches: 6. The germline CDR1 and CDR2 sequences are LNHDA and SQIVND (reference sequence). CDR3 length: 15 residues. The CDR3 region has the DNA TGTGCCAGTAGTATAGATCTCGGCGGGGGTGATACGCAGTATTTT. It translates to CASSIDLGGGDTQYF.

This clonotype was seen a few times. CDR3 region: CSGNRPRGPNTEAFF. CDR3 in DNA: TGCAGTGGCAATAGACCGAGGGGACCGAACACTGAAGCTTTCTTT. The gene calls are TRBV29-1 and TRBJ1-1, with TRBD1 as a possible D gene (5 bases). The CDR3 loop spans 15 amino acids. CDR1 SQVTM and CDR2 ANQGSEA come from the germline V gene.

The J gene is TRBJ2-3, the V gene TRBV27; 10 bases match TRBD1. The CDR3 extends over 16 amino acids. Trimming cost V 4 bases and J 2 bases; bases outside gene matches: 6. Germline V gene lookup returns CDR1 MNHEY and CDR2 SMNVEV (reference sequence). The CDR3 DNA follows: TGTGCCAGCAGTTCATGGACAGGGGGGGACACAGATACGCAGTATTTT. This gives the protein CASSSWTGGDTDTQYF.

The CDR3 is CASSWGGRTDTQYF. The CDR3 nucleotides are TGTGCCAGCAGCTGGGGGGGCCGGACAGATACGCAGTATTTT. J is TRBJ2-3 and V is TRBV7-2; possibly TRBD2 for D (7 bases). The CDR3 loop spans 14 amino acids. Germline V gives CDR1 SGHTA, CDR2 FQGNSA. Trimming cost V 4 bases and J 3 bases, with 11 bases left between them.

This clonotype was observed at least ten times. This rearrangement joins TRBV7-9 to TRBJ2-7; 8 bases map to TRBD1. The CDR3 is 13 amino acids. The V segment lost 5 bases and the J segment 5 bases; nucleotides outside the gene matches: 5. Germline CDR1 SEHNR, CDR2 FQNEAQ (reference sequence). The CDR3 nucleotides read TGTGCCAGCAGCCGAGGACAGGGCCACGAGCAGTACGTC. Translated, it gives CASSRGQGHEQYV.

This chain links TRBV7-3 with TRBJ2-3, with D possibly matching TRBD1 (6 bases). The CDR3 spans 16 residues. Trimming took 4 bases from V and 5 from J, leaving 19 bases between them. In germline, CDR1 is SGHTA, CDR2 FQGTGA. CDR3 sequence (DNA): TGTGCCAGCAGCTATGCTAGAGGGGGAGCAGGAGATACGCAGTATTTT. It yields the protein CASSYARGGAGDTQYF.

This chain connects TRBV2 to TRBJ2-7; tentative D call: TRBD2 (5 bases). Germline V gene sequence: CDR1 SNHLY, CDR2 FYNNEI. This CDR3 comprises 13 residues. The V end was cut by 8 bases, the J end by 6 bases, with 17 bases between. The CDR3 sequence: CASSIQLDLEQYV. The CDR3 bases are TGTGCCAGCTCGATTCAACTAGATCTCGAGCAGTACGTC.